These 20 T cell receptor beta chains originate from one sample sequenced in a study of cytomegalovirus exposure and HLA in healthy donors. TCRdb keeps only in-frame clones here, not all; method: immunoSEQ multiplex PCR. The table shows 200,000 to 250,000 clones, with roughly 83% occurring only once. Source material: PBMCs. The receptors come from a woman aged 25 to 39 in good health and CMV-seropositive.

This clone was seen just once. V usage is TRBV28 and J usage is TRBJ1-2; D may be TRBD1 (5 bases). Germline CDR1 reads MDHEN; CDR2 reads SYDVKM. Trimming cost V 7 bases and J 5 bases, with 17 bases left between them. The CDR3 sequence is 14 residues long. The CDR3 loop is CASTPARDGYGYTF. CDR3 DNA sequence: TGTGCCAGCACCCCCGCCCGGGACGGATATGGCTACACCTTC.

This chain links TRBV30 with TRBJ2-1, with TRBD1 identical over 7 bases. With V trimmed by 4 bases and J by 0 bases, 3 bases remained unmatched. This CDR3 has 14 residues. Germline lookup yields CDR1 GTSNPN and CDR2 SVGIG (reference sequence). CDR3 in amino acids: CAWMDRSSYNEQFF. The DNA for the CDR3 is TGTGCCTGGATGGACAGGAGCTCCTACAATGAGCAGTTCTTC. Variable domain in full (rest from reference TRBV30 and TRBJ2-1): SQTIHQWPATLVQPVGSPLSLECTVEGTSNPNLYWYRQAAGRGLQLLFYSVGIGQISSEVPQNLSASRPQDRQFILSSKKLLLSDSGFYLCAWMDRSSYNEQFFGPGTRLTVL.

This clone was detected ten times or more. CDR3: CASSKGHNQPQHF. In nucleotides, the CDR3 is TGTGCCAGCAGCAAGGGACACAATCAGCCCCAGCATTTT. J is TRBJ1-5 and V is TRBV21-1; TRBD1 is the table's D call, not checked against the DNA. TRBV21-1 has pseudogene status. This CDR3 is built from 13 residues.

At least ten counts were recorded for this clone. Additional DNA sequences in this sample encode the identical CDR3. This chain uses TRBV6-1 with TRBJ1-2, with D perhaps matching TRBD1 (5 bases). Germline CDR1 MNHNS, CDR2 SASEGT. V was shortened by 1 base and J by 8 bases, with 8 bases between the two germline ends. The CDR3 runs to 12 residues. CDR3 amino acids: CASSEGRDGYTF. The DNA of the CDR3 is TGTGCCAGCAGTGAAGGCAGGGACGGCTACACCTTC.

The chain employs TRBV2 and TRBJ1-5, with 9 bases fitting TRBD1. The CDR3 runs to 16 residues. In germline, CDR1 is SNHLY, CDR2 FYNNEI. Trimming cost V 7 bases and J 7 bases; bases outside gene matches: 14. DNA for the CDR3: TGTGCCAGCACCGAACTATTGGGACAGGGACGGCAGCCCCAGCATTTT. Translation: CASTELLGQGRQPQHF.

The chain recombines TRBV30 with TRBJ2-1; D is undetermined. The V and J ends lost 4 bases and 0 bases respectively, with 7 bases between them. CDR3 length: 13 residues. CDR1 and CDR2 (germline): GTSNPN, SVGIG (reference sequence). In DNA form, the CDR3 reads TGTGCCTGGAATCCCAGCTCCTACAATGAGCAGTTCTTC. Protein sequence: CAWNPSSYNEQFF.

The chain employs TRBV30 and TRBJ1-1, with unresolved D. CDR1 and CDR2 from the germline V gene are GTSNPN and SVGIG (reference sequence). Between the trimmed V and J ends, which lost 4 bases and 1 base, there was a span of 10 bases. This CDR3 is 13 amino acids long. The CDR3, as DNA: TGTGCCTGGATTGACCAACGGAACACTGAAGCTTTCTTT. The encoded protein is CAWIDQRNTEAFF.

The chain employs TRBV11-2 and TRBJ1-1; 7 bases fit TRBD1. Germline CDR1 reads SGHAT; CDR2 reads FQNNGV. The CDR3 sequence is 16 residues long. Trimming removed 3 bases from V and 3 bases from J; junction bases left unmatched: 10. The CDR3: CASSFEGGAGYTEAFF. The CDR3 DNA follows: TGTGCCAGCAGCTTCGAAGGGGGCGCGGGGTACACTGAAGCTTTCTTT.

The V call is TRBV10-3, the J call TRBJ1-1; D not resolved. The germline CDR1 and CDR2 sequences are ENHRY and SYGVKD. The CDR3 covers 12 residues. Trimming took off 11 bases at V and 1 base at J, with 11 bases between the two ends. The CDR3 DNA reads TGTGCCTCAAGTCGACAGAACACTGAAGCTTTCTTT. Amino acid sequence: CASSRQNTEAFF.

This chain links TRBV5-1 with TRBJ1-2, with 8 bases that match TRBD1. CDR1 is SGHRS and CDR2 is YFSETQ in the germline V gene. This CDR3 has 14 amino acids. J was trimmed by 4 bases and V by 0 bases; bases with no gene match: 2. CDR3 sequence reads: CASSLEDRVYGYTF. DNA for the CDR3: TGCGCCAGCAGCTTGGAGGACAGGGTCTATGGCTACACCTTC.

This sequence joins TRBV4-2 and TRBJ2-3, with D tentatively TRBD1 or TRBD2 (6 bases each). CDR1 LGHNA and CDR2 YNFKEQ come from the germline V gene. CDR3 length: 14 residues. The ends were cut back, 5 bases at V and 1 base at J, with 10 bases in the middle. The CDR3 DNA follows: TGTGCCAGCAGCGCGAGGGGGGGCACAGATACGCAGTATTTT. Protein product: CASSARGGTDTQYF.

The J gene is TRBJ1-2, the V gene TRBV5-5; possible D gene TRBD1, 6 bases. The CDR3 is 14 residues long. Germline CDR1 SGHKS, CDR2 YYEKEE (reference sequence). V lost 3 bases to trimming and J lost 3 bases, with 12 bases between them. DNA of the CDR3: TGTGCCAGCAGCTCCCGGAGGACAGACTATGGCTACACCTTC. It translates to CASSSRRTDYGYTF.

This clone has only a few counts. The chain recombines TRBV6-1 with TRBJ2-5, with D possibly matching TRBD2 (8 bases). CDR1 and CDR2 (germline): MNHNS, SASEGT. The V end lost 3 bases, the J end lost 4 bases, and 18 bases lay between the germline ends. The CDR3 consists of 16 residues. In DNA form, the CDR3 reads TGTGCCAGCAGTGAGACAGGGTGGGGGACTAGAGAGACCCAGTACTTC. Protein sequence: CASSETGWGTRETQYF.

V is TRBV7-9 and J is TRBJ2-1; D gene unclear. Trimming removed 5 bases at V and 0 bases at J, with 5 bases between. The CDR3 contains 13 residues. Germline-derived CDR1 and CDR2 are SEHNR and FQNEAQ (reference sequence). CDR3 sequence reads: CASSVTSYNEQFF. The CDR3 DNA follows: TGTGCCAGCAGCGTAACCTCCTACAATGAGCAGTTCTTC.

A single count supports this clone. Here the CDR3 reads CASSQTPGGNTEAFF. The CDR3 DNA follows: TGCGCCAGCAGCCAAACCCCAGGGGGGAACACTGAAGCTTTCTTT. V and J are TRBV4-3 and TRBJ1-1, with TRBD1 identical over 7 bases. Germline V gene lookup returns CDR1 LGHNA and CDR2 YSLEER. Trimming at V came to 2 bases and at J to 1 base, leaving 4 bases not matched to a gene. The CDR3 covers 15 residues.

This clone appeared a few times. The rearrangement joins TRBV6-4 to TRBJ2-2, with a possible D match to TRBD2 (5 bases). Between the trimmed V and J ends, which lost 5 bases and 3 bases, there was a span of 7 bases. This CDR3 comprises 13 residues. The germline V gene encodes CDR1 MRHNA and CDR2 SNTAGT. The CDR3 DNA is TGTGCCAGCAGTAGAGCGGACACCGGGGAGCTGTTTTTT. Its protein is CASSRADTGELFF.

CDR3 loop: CASSLSQSNTIYF. CDR3 nucleotide sequence: TGTGCCAGCAGCTTATCGCAGTCTAACACCATATATTTT. This chain joins TRBV7-2 and TRBJ1-3; D remains ambiguous. V lost 2 bases and J lost 7, with 9 bases in between. The CDR3 contains 13 residues. CDR1 and CDR2 from the germline V gene are SGHTA and FQGNSA.

A single count supports this clone. The V call is TRBV4-1, the J call TRBJ2-3, with TRBD2 as a possible D gene (6 bases). This CDR3 contains 17 residues. Trimming removed 1 base from V and 0 bases from J, with 14 bases in between. The germline CDR1 and CDR2 sequences are MGHRA and YSYEKL. CDR3 DNA: TGCGCCAGCAGCCAAGCCACCGGGCGGGGTAGCACAGATACGCAGTATTTT. Translated, it gives CASSQATGRGSTDTQYF.

The J gene is TRBJ1-2, the V gene TRBV10-3; TRBD1 might be the D (6 bases). The CDR3 is made up of 12 amino acids. With 6 bases removed from V and 8 bases from J, the gap between germline ends came to 13 bases. Germline CDR1 and CDR2: ENHRY and SYGVKD. The CDR3 bases are TGTGCCATCAGGTACAGGGAGGGCGGCTACACCTTC. Encoded protein: CAIRYREGGYTF.

The chain recombines TRBV5-1 with TRBJ2-6; tentatively, D is TRBD1 (5 bases). Trimming removed 4 bases at V and 2 bases at J, with 13 bases between. CDR3 length: 16 residues. In germline, CDR1 is SGHRS, CDR2 YFSETQ. The chain's CDR3 is CASSPGRVPGANVLTF. In nucleotides, the CDR3 is TGCGCCAGCAGCCCGGGCAGGGTCCCTGGGGCCAACGTCCTGACTTTC.